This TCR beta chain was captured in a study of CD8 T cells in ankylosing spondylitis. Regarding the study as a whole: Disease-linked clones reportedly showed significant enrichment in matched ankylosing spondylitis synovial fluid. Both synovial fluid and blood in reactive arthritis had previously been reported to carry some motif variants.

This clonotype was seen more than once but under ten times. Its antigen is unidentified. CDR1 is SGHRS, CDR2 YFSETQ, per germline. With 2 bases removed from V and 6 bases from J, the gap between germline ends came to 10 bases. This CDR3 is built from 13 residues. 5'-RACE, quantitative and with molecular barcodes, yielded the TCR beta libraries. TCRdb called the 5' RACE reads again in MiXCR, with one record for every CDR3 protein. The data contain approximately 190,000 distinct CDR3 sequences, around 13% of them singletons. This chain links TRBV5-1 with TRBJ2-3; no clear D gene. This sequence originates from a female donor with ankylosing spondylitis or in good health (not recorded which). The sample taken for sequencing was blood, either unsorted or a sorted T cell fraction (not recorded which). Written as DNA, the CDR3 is TGCGCCAGCAGCTTATCTTCGAGCGATACGCAGTATTTT. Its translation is CASSLSSSDTQYF.